These T cell receptor beta chains were read from a single sample in a study of long-term antiretroviral therapy in people with HIV. Clones were sequenced by immunoSEQ multiplex PCR, and TCRdb holds only the in-frame ones, with some missing. The sample carries over 1,500 clones, 88% recorded once. The sequences come from unsorted PBMCs, collected 0.7 years after starting antiretroviral therapy. The source of these receptors is a woman between 50 and 59 years old with HIV. CDR3s include the opening cysteine and the closing phenylalanine or tryptophan. The D gene is left open where the match is weak. Clone size is given for some rows only: seen once, a few or many times, or a class if the clone is expanded.

V gene: TRBV25-1; J gene: TRBJ2-2; clone size: -; D gene: -; CDR3 DNA: TGTGCCAGCAGTGGGAACGGGGACACCGGGGAGCTGTTTTTT; CDR3 protein: CASSGNGDTGELFF
V gene: TRBV10-3; J gene: TRBJ1-5; clone size: -; D gene: -; CDR3 DNA: TGTGCCATCAGTGAGACGGGTTATAGCAATCAGCCCCAGCATTTT; CDR3 protein: CAISETGYSNQPQHF
V gene: TRBV15; J gene: TRBJ1-5; clone size: -; D gene: -; CDR3 DNA: TGTGCCACCAGCGGCCGAGATCAGCCCCAGCATTTT; CDR3 protein: CATSGRDQPQHF
V gene: TRBV6-4; J gene: TRBJ2-2; clone size: few; D gene: -; CDR3 DNA: TGTGCCAGCAGCCCGGAGAGGGGGACCGGGGAGCTGTTTTTT; CDR3 protein: CASSPERGTGELFF
V gene: TRBV5-3; J gene: TRBJ2-7; clone size: once; D gene: -; CDR3 DNA: TGTGCCAGAAGCTTGGGGGACTACGAGCAGTACTTC; CDR3 protein: CARSLGDYEQYF
V gene: TRBV5-4; J gene: TRBJ2-5; clone size: -; D gene: TRBD2; CDR3 DNA: TGTGCCAGCAGCTCCCCCTCTCTTGGGGGGGGGAAACAAGAGACCCAGTACTTC; CDR3 protein: CASSSPSLGGGKQETQYF
V gene: TRBV7-2; J gene: TRBJ1-1; clone size: -; D gene: TRBD1; CDR3 DNA: TGTGCCAGCAGCTTAGAGGGCAGGGGGGGAACTGAAGCTTTCTTT; CDR3 protein: CASSLEGRGGTEAFF
V gene: TRBV19; J gene: TRBJ2-4; clone size: -; D gene: -; CDR3 DNA: TGTGCCAGTAGTGTTGGCCGGGAGCTGGGGATTCAGTACTTC; CDR3 protein: CASSVGRELGIQYF
V gene: TRBV5-4; J gene: TRBJ2-2; clone size: few; D gene: -; CDR3 DNA: TGTGCCAGCAGCCAGGGGTGGAACACCGGGGAGCTGTTTTTT; CDR3 protein: CASSQGWNTGELFF
V gene: TRBV6-6; J gene: TRBJ2-1; clone size: -; D gene: TRBD2; CDR3 DNA: TGTGCCAGCAGGGGTAGCGGGGGGGCCAGCGATGAGCAGTTCTTC; CDR3 protein: CASRGSGGASDEQFF
V gene: TRBV18; J gene: TRBJ1-4; clone size: -; D gene: TRBD1; CDR3 DNA: TGTGCCAGCTCACTAGCCGGGACAGGGTCTTTGGGCTCAACTAATGAAAAACTGTTTTTT; CDR3 protein: CASSLAGTGSLGSTNEKLFF
V gene: TRBV7-2; J gene: TRBJ2-2; clone size: -; D gene: TRBD1; CDR3 DNA: TGTGCCAGCAGCTTGAGACAGGGAAGCGGGGAGCTGTTTTTT; CDR3 protein: CASSLRQGSGELFF
V gene: TRBV2; J gene: TRBJ2-3; clone size: -; D gene: TRBD2; CDR3 DNA: TGTGCCAGCAGTGCAGGGGAACGCGTCACTAGCGGAGGCACAGATACGCAGTATTTT; CDR3 protein: CASSAGERVTSGGTDTQYF
V gene: TRBV5-4; J gene: TRBJ2-4; clone size: once; D gene: -; CDR3 DNA: TGTGCCAGCAGCTTGGACCCAGGGGCGGCCAAAAACATTCAGTACTTC; CDR3 protein: CASSLDPGAAKNIQYF
V gene: TRBV10-3; J gene: TRBJ1-3; clone size: -; D gene: -; CDR3 DNA: TGTGCCATCACAGGGGCTCCGGGCACCATATATTTT; CDR3 protein: CAITGAPGTIYF
V gene: TRBV7-2; J gene: TRBJ1-6; clone size: -; D gene: TRBD1; CDR3 DNA: TGTGCCAGCAGGCCGGACAGGTTCGGTAATTCACCCCTCCACTTT; CDR3 protein: CASRPDRFGNSPLHF
V gene: TRBV15; J gene: TRBJ2-7; clone size: -; D gene: -; CDR3 DNA: TGTGCCACCAGCAGAGATCCCACAGGCTCCTACGAGCAGTACTTC; CDR3 protein: CATSRDPTGSYEQYF
V gene: TRBV19; J gene: TRBJ1-5; clone size: -; D gene: -; CDR3 DNA: TGTGCCAGTAGTGTGCCCGCTACATCATATAGCAATCAGCCCCAGCATTTT; CDR3 protein: CASSVPATSYSNQPQHF
V gene: TRBV9; J gene: TRBJ2-3; clone size: few; D gene: -; CDR3 DNA: TGTGCCAGCTCGTTCCGCCCCCCAGATACGCAGTATTTT; CDR3 protein: CASSFRPPDTQYF
V gene: TRBV7-8; J gene: TRBJ2-1; clone size: -; D gene: TRBD2; CDR3 DNA: TGTGCCAGCACCTCCTTACGGCCGGGACTAGCGGGGGGAAACAATGAGCAGTTCTTC; CDR3 protein: CASTSLRPGLAGGNNEQFF
V gene: TRBV19; J gene: TRBJ2-1; clone size: -; D gene: TRBD2; CDR3 DNA: TGTGCCAGTAGTATGCGGGGGGTGGGGATGGATGAGCAGTTCTTC; CDR3 protein: CASSMRGVGMDEQFF
V gene: TRBV5-5; J gene: TRBJ1-1; clone size: -; D gene: -; CDR3 DNA: TGTGCCAGCAGCCCTCACGAGGTCGGCGGAGGGGCTGAAGCTTTCTTT; CDR3 protein: CASSPHEVGGGAEAFF
V gene: TRBV30; J gene: TRBJ1-3; clone size: few; D gene: -; CDR3 DNA: TGTGCCTGGAGCCCCAGCTCTGGAAACACCATATATTTT; CDR3 protein: CAWSPSSGNTIYF
V gene: TRBV27; J gene: TRBJ2-5; clone size: -; D gene: TRBD2; CDR3 DNA: TGTGCCAGCAGACGTCTGGAGGCGGGGGTTTCAGAGACCCAGTACTTC; CDR3 protein: CASRRLEAGVSETQYF
V gene: TRBV7-8; J gene: TRBJ1-2; clone size: -; D gene: -; CDR3 DNA: TGTGCCAGCAGCTTATTGGGGGATCGGTCCTATGGCTACACCTTC; CDR3 protein: CASSLLGDRSYGYTF
V gene: TRBV2; J gene: TRBJ1-5; clone size: -; D gene: TRBD1; CDR3 DNA: TGTGCCAGCAGTGGCGGGGGGCGGGACAGAAGAATCAATCAGCCCCAGCATTTT; CDR3 protein: CASSGGGRDRRINQPQHF
V gene: TRBV5-1; J gene: TRBJ1-2; clone size: -; D gene: TRBD1; CDR3 DNA: TGCGCCAGCAGCTTGGCAGGGGGCGGCGGCTATGGCTACACCTTC; CDR3 protein: CASSLAGGGGYGYTF
V gene: TRBV27; J gene: TRBJ2-7; clone size: -; D gene: -; CDR3 DNA: TGTGCCAGCAGTTTATCGGGACGCTCCTACGAGCAGTACTTC; CDR3 protein: CASSLSGRSYEQYF
V gene: TRBV9; J gene: TRBJ1-4; clone size: -; D gene: TRBD1; CDR3 DNA: TGTGCCAGCAGCCCCCAGGGACAGGGACCTGAAAAACTGTTTTTT; CDR3 protein: CASSPQGQGPEKLFF
V gene: TRBV4-3; J gene: TRBJ1-2; clone size: -; D gene: -; CDR3 DNA: TGCGCCAGCAGCCCCGGGACAAACTATGGCTACACCTTC; CDR3 protein: CASSPGTNYGYTF
V gene: TRBV30; J gene: TRBJ1-1; clone size: -; D gene: -; CDR3 DNA: TGTGCCTGGAGTGTACGGATAGGGTACACTGAAGCTTTCTTT; CDR3 protein: CAWSVRIGYTEAFF
V gene: TRBV10-2; J gene: TRBJ1-2; clone size: -; D gene: TRBD1; CDR3 DNA: TGCGCCAGCAGGGTGTCGGACAGGGGCGGTGGCTACACCTTC; CDR3 protein: CASRVSDRGGGYTF
V gene: TRBV30; J gene: TRBJ2-1; clone size: -; D gene: TRBD2; CDR3 DNA: TGTGCCAGTGGCGGGGGGAGCTCCTACAATGAGCAGTTCTTC; CDR3 protein: CASGGGSSYNEQFF
V gene: TRBV6-6; J gene: TRBJ2-3; clone size: large; D gene: -; CDR3 DNA: TGTGCCAGTCGGTTTTCAGATACGCAGTATTTT; CDR3 protein: CASRFSDTQYF
V gene: TRBV6-5; J gene: TRBJ2-5; clone size: -; D gene: TRBD2; CDR3 DNA: TGTGCCAGCAGGCGGGGGGGCCTTGAGACCCAGTACTTC; CDR3 protein: CASRRGGLETQYF
V gene: TRBV4-1; J gene: TRBJ2-7; clone size: -; D gene: -; CDR3 DNA: TGCGCCAGCAGCCAAGAGAGGGCCCATACCCTCTACGAGCAGTACTTC; CDR3 protein: CASSQERAHTLYEQYF
V gene: TRBV21-1; J gene: TRBJ2-7; clone size: once; D gene: -; CDR3 DNA: TGTGCCAGCAGGCCGGGACAGGGGGCCTACGAGCAGTACTTC; CDR3 protein: CASRPGQGAYEQYF
V gene: TRBV10-3; J gene: TRBJ2-6; clone size: -; D gene: -; CDR3 DNA: TGTGCCATCAGTACAGGCTCTGGGGCCAACGTCCTGACTTTC; CDR3 protein: CAISTGSGANVLTF
V gene: TRBV5-1; J gene: TRBJ2-2; clone size: -; D gene: TRBD2; CDR3 DNA: TGCGCCAGCAGCTTACAACTAGCGGGGAACACCGGGGAGCTGTTTTTT; CDR3 protein: CASSLQLAGNTGELFF
V gene: TRBV30; J gene: TRBJ1-3; clone size: -; D gene: -; CDR3 DNA: TGTGCCTGGAGTGGCGGGACACTAATAAACACCATATATTTT; CDR3 protein: CAWSGGTLINTIYF
V gene: TRBV7-2; J gene: TRBJ2-5; clone size: -; D gene: -; CDR3 DNA: TGTGCCAGCAGCTTAGTATCAGGGGAAGAGACCCAGTACTTC; CDR3 protein: CASSLVSGEETQYF
V gene: TRBV5-1; J gene: TRBJ2-3; clone size: -; D gene: TRBD2; CDR3 DNA: TGCGCCAGCAGCGTAGCTAGCGGGGGCACAGATACGCAGTATTTT; CDR3 protein: CASSVASGGTDTQYF
V gene: TRBV5-1; J gene: TRBJ1-6; clone size: -; D gene: TRBD1; CDR3 DNA: TGCGCCAGCAGCCTCGGGACAGAAGATAATTCACCCCTCCACTTT; CDR3 protein: CASSLGTEDNSPLHF
V gene: TRBV11-2; J gene: TRBJ1-6; clone size: -; D gene: -; CDR3 DNA: TGTGCCAGCAGGCAATCAAATTCACCCCTCCACTTT; CDR3 protein: CASRQSNSPLHF
V gene: TRBV4-1; J gene: TRBJ2-4; clone size: -; D gene: TRBD2; CDR3 DNA: TGCGCCAGCAGCCAGGGGGGGGGAGAAAACATTCAGTACTTC; CDR3 protein: CASSQGGGENIQYF
V gene: TRBV10-3; J gene: TRBJ2-2; clone size: once; D gene: TRBD2; CDR3 DNA: TGTGCCATCAGTGCCGGACTAGCGGGGAACACCGGGGAGCTGTTTTTT; CDR3 protein: CAISAGLAGNTGELFF
V gene: TRBV7-2; J gene: TRBJ2-1; clone size: -; D gene: TRBD2; CDR3 DNA: TGTGCCAGCAGCCCCCGGGTAGCGGGGGGTCATGAGCAGTTCTTC; CDR3 protein: CASSPRVAGGHEQFF
V gene: TRBV27; J gene: TRBJ1-6; clone size: -; D gene: -; CDR3 DNA: TGTGCCAGCAGTTTTAGGAGATCCGCTTATAATTCACCCCTCCACTTT; CDR3 protein: CASSFRRSAYNSPLHF
V gene: TRBV6-4; J gene: TRBJ2-1; clone size: once; D gene: TRBD2; CDR3 DNA: TGTGCCAGCAGTGACTCTGCGGGGGGGCCGGGTGAGCAGTTCTTC; CDR3 protein: CASSDSAGGPGEQFF